Following are 3 T cell receptor beta chains from one sample sequenced in a study of blood T cells in healthy people across ages. Alongside a J-beta primer mix, a sample-barcoded 5' primer served in a second PCR lasting about 6 to 12 cycles. MiXCR, run by TCRdb on the 5' RACE reads, gives a single entry per CDR3 protein. The sample carries about 1.4 million distinct CDR3 sequences, roughly 64% recorded once. Sequences were obtained from blood. These receptors came from a man aged 18 to 29 in good health.

The J gene is TRBJ2-7, the V gene TRBV20-1; perhaps TRBD1 as D (6 bases). The CDR3 sequence is 17 residues long. The germline V gene encodes CDR1 DFQATT and CDR2 SNEGSKA (reference sequence). V was pared by 3 bases and J by 2 bases, with 23 bases between. The CDR3, as DNA: TGCAGTGCTAGTTACACCGGGACATCAACATTTCCCTACGAGCAGTACTTC. Protein product: CSASYTGTSTFPYEQYF.

This clonotype was seen many times. The J gene is TRBJ1-2, the V gene TRBV4-3, with unresolved D. Trimming removed 0 bases at V and 3 bases at J, with 2 bases between. The CDR3 is made up of 12 amino acids. CDR1 and CDR2 from the germline V gene are LGHNA and YSLEER. The DNA of the CDR3 is TGCGCCAGCAGCCAAGACTACTATGGCTACACCTTC. It is translated as CASSQDYYGYTF.

This chain joins TRBV6-5 and TRBJ2-1, with a weak D call TRBD2 (6 bases). V lost 2 bases to trimming and J lost 0 bases, with 11 bases between them. Looked up from germline, CDR1 is MNHEY and CDR2 is SVGAGI. The CDR3 contains 16 residues. CDR3 nucleotides: TGTGCCAGCAGTTACAATGCGGGAAGCTCCTACAATGAGCAGTTCTTC. Encoded protein: CASSYNAGSSYNEQFF.